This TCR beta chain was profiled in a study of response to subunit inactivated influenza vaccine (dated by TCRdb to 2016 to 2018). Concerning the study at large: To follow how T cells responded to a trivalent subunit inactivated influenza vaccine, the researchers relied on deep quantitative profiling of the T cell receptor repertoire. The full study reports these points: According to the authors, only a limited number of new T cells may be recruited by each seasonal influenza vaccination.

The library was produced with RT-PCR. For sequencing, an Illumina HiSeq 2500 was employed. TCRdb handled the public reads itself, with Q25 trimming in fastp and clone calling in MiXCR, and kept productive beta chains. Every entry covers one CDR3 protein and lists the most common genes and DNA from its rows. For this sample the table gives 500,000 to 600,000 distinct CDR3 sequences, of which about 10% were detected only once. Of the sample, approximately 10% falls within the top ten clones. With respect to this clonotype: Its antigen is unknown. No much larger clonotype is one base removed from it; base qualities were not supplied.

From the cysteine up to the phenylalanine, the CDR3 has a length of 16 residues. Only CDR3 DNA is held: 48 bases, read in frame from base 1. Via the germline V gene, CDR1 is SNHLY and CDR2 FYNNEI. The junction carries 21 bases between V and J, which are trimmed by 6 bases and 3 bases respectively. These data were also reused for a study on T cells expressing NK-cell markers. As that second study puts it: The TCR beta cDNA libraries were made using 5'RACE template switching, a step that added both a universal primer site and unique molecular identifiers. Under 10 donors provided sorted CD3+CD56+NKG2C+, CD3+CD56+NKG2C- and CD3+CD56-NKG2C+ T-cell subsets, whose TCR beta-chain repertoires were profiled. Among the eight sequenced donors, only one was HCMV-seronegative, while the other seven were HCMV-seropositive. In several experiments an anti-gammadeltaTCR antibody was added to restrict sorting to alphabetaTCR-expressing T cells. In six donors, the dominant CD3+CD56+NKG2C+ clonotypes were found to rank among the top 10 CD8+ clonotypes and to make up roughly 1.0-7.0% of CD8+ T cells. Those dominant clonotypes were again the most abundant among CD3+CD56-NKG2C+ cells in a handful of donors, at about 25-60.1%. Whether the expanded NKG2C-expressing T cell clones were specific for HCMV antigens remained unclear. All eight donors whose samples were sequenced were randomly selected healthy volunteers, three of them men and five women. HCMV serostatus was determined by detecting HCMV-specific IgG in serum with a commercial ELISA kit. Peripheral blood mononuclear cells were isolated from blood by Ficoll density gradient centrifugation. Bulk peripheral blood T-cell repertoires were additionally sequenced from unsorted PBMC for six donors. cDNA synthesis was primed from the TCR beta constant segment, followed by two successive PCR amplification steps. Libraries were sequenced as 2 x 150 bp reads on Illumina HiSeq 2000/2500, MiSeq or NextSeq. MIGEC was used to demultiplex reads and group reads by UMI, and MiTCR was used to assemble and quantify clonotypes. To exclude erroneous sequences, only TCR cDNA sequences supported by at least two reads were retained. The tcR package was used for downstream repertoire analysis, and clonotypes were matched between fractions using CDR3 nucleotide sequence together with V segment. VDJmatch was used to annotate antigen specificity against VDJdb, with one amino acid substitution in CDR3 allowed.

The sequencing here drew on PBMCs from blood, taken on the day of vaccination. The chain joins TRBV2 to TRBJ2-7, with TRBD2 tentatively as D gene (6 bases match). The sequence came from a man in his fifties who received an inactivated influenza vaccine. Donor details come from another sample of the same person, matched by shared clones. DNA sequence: TGTGCCAGCAGAGGGATACACCGGGAGCGGAGCTACGAGCAGTACTTC. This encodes CASRGIHRERSYEQYF.